This is a list of T cell receptor beta chains from one sample in a study of blood T cell repertoires in COVID-19. This table comes from immunoSEQ multiplex PCR, and its TCRdb copy is limited to in-frame clones, with some not included. Counted here are 250,000 to 300,000 clones, approximately 91% occurring once; the ten biggest clones make up 2.3%. The specimen was PBMCs or T cells enriched from blood (not recorded which). The origin of the receptors is a woman aged 40 to 50 with acute COVID-19. Both conserved end residues are part of each CDR3. Fields, in order: J gene, V gene, D gene, clone size, CDR3 protein, CDR3 DNA. D genes are given only for firm matches. Clone size is not always given. Where it is, it says once, few, many or a class for expanded clones.

J: TRBJ1-1; V: TRBV6-5; D: NA; size: NA; CDR3: CASSTQVGEAFF; DNA: TGTGCCAGCAGTACACAGGTGGGTGAAGCTTTCTTT
J: TRBJ2-5; V: TRBV30; D: TRBD2; size: NA; CDR3: CAWRIAGGGETQYF; DNA: TGTGCCTGGAGAATAGCGGGAGGGGGAGAGACCCAGTACTTC
J: TRBJ2-5; V: TRBV2; D: NA; size: NA; CDR3: CASIKRGTAQETQYF; DNA: TGTGCCAGCATCAAACGGGGGACAGCCCAAGAGACCCAGTACTTC
J: TRBJ2-1; V: TRBV4-2; D: TRBD2; size: few; CDR3: CASSPRLAGGYNEQFF; DNA: TGTGCCAGCAGTCCACGGCTAGCGGGAGGGTACAATGAGCAGTTCTTC
J: TRBJ1-1; V: TRBV28; D: TRBD1; size: few; CDR3: CASRTLQGSEAFF; DNA: TGTGCCAGCAGAACACTACAGGGGTCTGAAGCTTTCTTT
J: TRBJ1-2; V: TRBV2; D: NA; size: once; CDR3: CATFRAGGGVITQYGYTF; DNA: TGTGCCACCTTCCGGGCGGGAGGGGGAGTCATAACTCAATATGGCTACACCTTC
J: TRBJ1-3; V: TRBV5-5; D: TRBD1; size: NA; CDR3: CASSFDRGLHTIYF; DNA: TGTGCCAGCAGCTTCGACAGGGGGCTCCACACCATATATTTT
J: TRBJ2-7; V: TRBV27; D: TRBD1; size: NA; CDR3: CASSFWGQGTYEQYF; DNA: TGTGCCAGCAGTTTCTGGGGACAGGGAACCTACGAGCAGTACTTC
J: TRBJ1-2; V: TRBV27; D: NA; size: NA; CDR3: CASSPTVQGYGYTF; DNA: TGTGCCAGCAGTCCGACAGTGCAAGGCTATGGCTACACCTTC
J: TRBJ1-3; V: TRBV5-6; D: TRBD1; size: NA; CDR3: CASSPKDRSTIYF; DNA: TGTGCCAGCAGCCCCAAGGACAGGTCCACCATATATTTT
J: TRBJ1-2; V: TRBV10-3; D: NA; size: NA; CDR3: CAISDFRHNYGYTF; DNA: TGTGCCATCAGTGATTTTAGACACAACTATGGCTACACCTTC
J: TRBJ2-3; V: TRBV3-1/TRBV3-2; D: TRBD2; size: NA; CDR3: CASSQPGTSGGSGTDTQYF; DNA: TGTGCCAGCAGCCAACCGGGGACTAGCGGGGGGTCCGGCACAGATACGCAGTATTTT
J: TRBJ2-7; V: TRBV5-5; D: NA; size: NA; CDR3: CASSLAGGQNYEQYF; DNA: TGTGCCAGCAGCTTGGCGGGGGGCCAAAACTACGAGCAGTACTTC
J: TRBJ1-5; V: TRBV9; D: TRBD1; size: NA; CDR3: CASSAGQGAAQPQHF; DNA: TGTGCCAGCAGCGCCGGACAGGGGGCGGCGCAGCCCCAGCATTTT
J: TRBJ2-1; V: TRBV7-2; D: NA; size: NA; CDR3: CASSSRGPGYNEQFF; DNA: TGTGCCAGCAGCTCACGAGGACCAGGGTACAATGAGCAGTTCTTC
J: TRBJ2-1; V: TRBV11-3; D: TRBD2; size: NA; CDR3: CASSLGGTSVPNEQFF; DNA: TGTGCCAGCAGCTTAGGCGGGACTAGCGTACCCAATGAGCAGTTCTTC
J: TRBJ2-5; V: TRBV11-2; D: NA; size: NA; CDR3: CASSPQVVGQNYQETQYF; DNA: TGTGCCAGCAGCCCCCAGGTGGTTGGGCAGAACTACCAAGAGACCCAGTACTTC